This paragraph covers one T cell receptor (beta chain) sequence. This record belongs to a study of blood T cell repertoires in COVID-19. Study as a whole: Specimens from acute and convalescent COVID-19 originated in the United States, Italy and Spain. PBMCs, B-cell-depleted T cells, or T cells provided the cDNA or gDNA that made up the material.

Authors' analysis steps: Researchers report that nucleated cell counts were estimated from reference gene primer amplification. The table came from immunoSEQ multiplex PCR; TCRdb's copy has only in-frame clones and leaves some out. The DNA gave D and trimming, while V, J and clone size come from that table. The sample lists a few hundred thousand clones, 83% occurring once. This CDR3 has 15 amino acids. V trimming: 6 bases; J trimming: 3 bases; junction bases outside the gene matches: 8. Per germline, CDR1 LNHDA and CDR2 SQIVND (reference sequence). V gene TRBV19 combines with J gene TRBJ2-3; 8 positions match TRBD1. This clonotype was sampled from a woman in her forties or fifties with acute or convalescent COVID-19. Sequencing was done on a sample of peripheral blood. The CDR3 here is CASSLRQGWTDTQYF. In nucleotides, the CDR3 is TGTGCCAGTAGCTTGAGACAGGGGTGGACAGATACGCAGTATTTT.